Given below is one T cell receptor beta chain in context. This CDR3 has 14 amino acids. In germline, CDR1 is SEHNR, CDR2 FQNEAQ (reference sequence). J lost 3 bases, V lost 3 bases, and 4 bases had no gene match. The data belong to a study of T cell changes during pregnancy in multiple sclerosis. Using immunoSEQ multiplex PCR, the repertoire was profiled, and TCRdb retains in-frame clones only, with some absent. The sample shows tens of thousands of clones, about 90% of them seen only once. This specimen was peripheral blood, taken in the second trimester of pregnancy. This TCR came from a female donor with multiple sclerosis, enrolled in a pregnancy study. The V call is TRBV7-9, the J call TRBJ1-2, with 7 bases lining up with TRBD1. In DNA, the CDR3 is TGTGCCAGCAGCTTTGACAGGGTCGACTATGGCTACACCTTC. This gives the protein CASSFDRVDYGYTF.